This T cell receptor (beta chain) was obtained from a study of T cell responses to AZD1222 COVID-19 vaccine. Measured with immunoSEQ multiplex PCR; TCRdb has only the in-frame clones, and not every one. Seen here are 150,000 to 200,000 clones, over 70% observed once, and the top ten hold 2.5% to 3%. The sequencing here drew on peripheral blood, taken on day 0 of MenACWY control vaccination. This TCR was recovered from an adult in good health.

For the CDR3, the DNA is TGTGCCAGCAGCCCCCCTTTGTTGGGTGAGCAGTTCTTC. This translates into CASSPPLLGEQFF. This chain links TRBV28 with TRBJ2-1; D gene unclear. Germline-derived CDR1 and CDR2 are MDHEN and SYDVKM. The CDR3 is 13 residues long. The V and J ends lost 6 bases and 9 bases respectively, with 15 bases between them.